The present T cell receptor (beta chain) was sequenced within a study of T cell repertoires in cytomegalovirus infection (dated by TCRdb to about 2019). In the study overall: The peptide stimulations were aimed at well-studied HLA-B-restricted epitopes as well as recently identified HLA-C-restricted CMV epitopes, whose presentation resists viral immunomodulation. Donor HLA type was relevant to the analysis, because carriage of CMV infection together with the matching HLA type was indicated by public TCR beta signatures. Overall study results and their limits: In both this cohort and an independent cohort of 352 donors, the cumulative frequency of public TCR beta family members distinguished carriers of CMV infection plus the relevant HLA type. In the ex vivo response, HLA-C-restricted CMV-specific TCR beta clonotypes were dominant, and in two of eight donors the single most frequent clonotype came from this HLA-C-restricted group.

CDR1 and CDR2 were assigned from the germline V gene as SGHTA and FQGNSA. Trimming removed 2 bases from V and 6 bases from J, leaving 7 bases between the germline ends. The CDR3 runs 13 amino acids, cysteine and phenylalanine included. The retained sequence is limited to the CDR3, 39 bases, with the frame set at the first base. The sample's treatment or condition label, in plain terms: in vitro stimulation with specific CMV peptide epitopes to enrich CMV-specific T cells. Sequencer: Illumina HiSeq 1500. TCRdb handled the public reads itself, with Q25 trimming in fastp and clone calling in MiXCR, and kept productive beta chains. Each CDR3 protein appears once, grouped with its most common genes and DNA. A total of about 340,000 distinct CDR3 sequences appear in this sample, 25% to 35% of them only once. Together, the top ten hold 15% to 25% of the sample. Comment on this clonotype: What antigen it recognizes has not been identified. Per-base qualities were not stored, and no clone one base away is much larger.

This clonotype was obtained from a human donor in good health (CMV status not recorded). Some clones in this sample may be carry-over from other donors' samples. This chain is built from TRBV7-2 and TRBJ2-2; the D segment cannot be called with confidence. Sequenced material: cultured PBMCs, taken from culture after CMV antigen stimulation. The DNA is as follows: TGTGCCAGCAGCTTATTTCTTCCCGGGGAGCTGTTTTTT. Its translation reads: CASSLFLPGELFF.